This passage covers 9 T cell receptor beta chains from one sample sequenced in a study of identical twins. One entry per CDR3 protein, called by TCRdb with MiXCR from the 5' RACE reads. The sample consists of under 400,000 distinct CDR3 sequences, roughly 9% of them appearing once. The material sequenced was naive T cells sorted from blood. The receptors derive from a woman between 50 and 59 years old in good health.

The chain combines TRBV15 with TRBJ1-1, with D tentatively TRBD1 (5 bases). CDR3 length: 13 amino acids. V lost 5 bases, J lost 9 bases, and 16 bases lay in between. Germline assignment: CDR1 LNHNV and CDR2 YYDKDF (reference sequence). For the CDR3, the DNA is TGTGCCACCAGCCCCGACGGGGGAGAGAAAGCTTTCTTT. Its protein product is CATSPDGGEKAFF.

The chain links TRBV2 to TRBJ2-3; 11 nucleotides line up with TRBD2. J lost 4 bases, V lost 6 bases, and 6 bases had no gene match. This CDR3 has 15 residues. Germline CDR1 reads SNHLY; CDR2 reads FYNNEI. In DNA form, the CDR3 reads TGTGCCAGCAGAGAACTAGCGGGAGTACCAGATACGCAGTATTTT. Amino acid sequence: CASRELAGVPDTQYF.

CDR3 DNA sequence: TGTGCCAGCCTAAGATATGGCAATCAGCCCCAGCATTTT. This translates into CASLRYGNQPQHF. This chain uses TRBV6-1 with TRBJ1-5; D call uncertain. Germline V lookup: CDR1 MNHNS, CDR2 SASEGT. The V end was cut by 8 bases, the J end by 2 bases, with 10 bases between. The CDR3 contains 13 residues.

V is TRBV20-1 and J is TRBJ2-5; no definite D call. The CDR3 spans 15 residues. Trimming removed 0 bases at V and 2 bases at J, with 13 bases between. Germline V lookup: CDR1 DFQATT, CDR2 SNEGSKA (reference sequence). The CDR3 region is CSARDSRANQETQYF. CDR3 sequence (DNA): TGCAGTGCTAGAGATTCAAGAGCCAATCAAGAGACCCAGTACTTC.

This clonotype was seen repeatedly, ten times or more. The gene calls are TRBV20-1 and TRBJ2-1; 7 positions agree with TRBD2. Germline CDR1 and CDR2: DFQATT and SNEGSKA (reference sequence). The junction had 10 bases not matched to a gene; V was cut back by 4 bases and J by 7 bases. The CDR3 runs 14 residues. The DNA for the CDR3 is TGCAGTGCTACCTGGGGGAGGGCTTTAAATGAGCAGTTCTTC. Protein sequence: CSATWGRALNEQFF.

V gene TRBV20-1 combines with J gene TRBJ2-1, with 8 nucleotides matching TRBD1. Trimming took 6 bases from V and 7 from J; bases not matched to a gene: 14. The CDR3 spans 15 residues. CDR1 and CDR2 from the germline V gene are DFQATT and SNEGSKA (reference sequence). The CDR3 bases are TGCAGTGCATCCCACCGGGACAGGCTGCAGAATGAGCAGTTCTTC. This sequence encodes CSASHRDRLQNEQFF.

The genes are TRBV20-1 and TRBJ2-5; D might be TRBD1 or TRBD2, each matching 5 bases. V was clipped by 6 bases and J by 5 bases, with 13 bases between them. Germline CDR1 DFQATT, CDR2 SNEGSKA (reference sequence). CDR3 length: 12 residues. CDR3 nucleotides: TGCAGTGCGGGACCTGGCTTGGAGACCCAGTACTTC. It is translated as CSAGPGLETQYF.

The chain carries TRBV6-2 or TRBV6-3 and TRBJ2-7, with 13 positions matching TRBD2. The CDR3 has 15 residues. CDR1 is MNHEY and CDR2 is SVGEGT in the germline V gene. Losses at the gene ends were 5 bases for V and 6 bases for J; bases not matched to a gene: 7. CDR3: CASSRTSGRAAEQYV. The CDR3 DNA reads TGTGCCAGCAGTCGTACTAGCGGGAGGGCCGCCGAGCAGTACGTC.

This clonotype was observed at least ten times. This chain connects TRBV6-5 to TRBJ2-2, with D unclear. The CDR3 has 13 residues. With 6 bases removed from V and 2 bases from J, the gap between germline ends came to 7 bases. CDR1 and CDR2 (germline): MNHEY, SVGAGI. CDR3 protein: CASRSINTGELFF. CDR3 DNA: TGTGCCAGCAGATCGATCAACACCGGGGAGCTGTTTTTT.